This T cell receptor beta chain comes out of a study of shared clonotypes between healthy human individuals. Germline CDR1 is SGDLS and CDR2 is YYNGEE. V was cut by 3 bases and J by 7 bases, with 20 bases left in between. The CDR3 spans 15 residues. Study results and caveats: Around 5% of naive CD4 clonotypes were common to a handful of donors.

The table lists this clone with a few counts. Its antigen is as yet unknown. Within the sample, other DNA sequences also encode this same CDR3. Libraries were prepared by immunoSEQ multiplex PCR; TCRdb keeps only in-frame clonotypes and omits some of them. The repertoire consists of hundreds of thousands of clones, with roughly 78% occurring once and the leading ten covering approximately 1.8%. The chain carries TRBV9 and TRBJ2-7; maybe TRBD2 (6 bases). The specimen was memory CD4+ T cells sorted from blood. The subset here: CD45RA-negative fraction. This TCR was sampled from a woman aged 30 to 39 in good health. In nucleotides, the CDR3 is TGTGCCAGCAGCGCGGATGGGCCGGGAGTGTGGGAGCAGTACTTC. This encodes CASSADGPGVWEQYF.